This T cell receptor (beta chain) is drawn from a study of CD8+ T cells in alopecia areata. In the study overall: Each day, treated patients took oral tofacitinib twice, at 5 to 10 mg per dose.

Broader study findings: Lesional scalp displayed greater clonality than normal scalp, most notably in alopecia totalis/universalis.

About this clone: The antigen is not known.

V trimming: 7 bases; J trimming: 0 bases; junction bases outside the gene matches: 3. Germline CDR1 reads MNHEY; CDR2 reads SMNVEV (reference sequence). The CDR3 covers 14 residues. The sequencing template was cDNA reverse transcribed from extracted RNA. Only in-frame clones appear in the TCRdb table, and some are missing; sequencing was by immunoSEQ multiplex PCR. The sample carries 140,000 to 150,000 clones, roughly 50% recorded once. The clonotype originates from a human donor with alopecia areata. The chain links TRBV27 to TRBJ2-7; 10 bases are shared with TRBD1. Input material: CD4+ T cells sorted from blood. The CDR3 DNA sequence: TGTGCCAGCACCAGGACAGGGGGCTCCTACGAGCAGTACTTC. Translated: CASTRTGGSYEQYF.